Presented here are 22 T cell receptor beta chains from one specimen sequenced in a study of T cells expressing NK-cell markers (TCRdb year 2020). Libraries were prepared through 5' RACE. Data came from an Illumina HiSeq 2000. Once TCRdb had reprocessed the reads, it stored one entry per CDR3 protein sequence and supplied no DNA. The sample table holds hundreds of thousands of distinct CDR3 sequences. Clones ranked in the top ten supply 7.3% of the sample. Specimen: blood T cells: a sorted CD56 or NKG2C T cell subset, CD4+ or CD8+ T cells, or bulk PBMC T cells (not recorded which). The receptor source for this set is a woman aged 18 to 69 in good health.

The genes are TRBV28 and TRBJ2-7; checking the TCRdb D call of TRBD1 is not possible without DNA. Germline V gene lookup returns CDR1 MDHEN and CDR2 SYDVKM. CDR3 size: 15 residues. CDR3 loop: CASNLRGTGNYEQYF.

The chain links TRBV28 to TRBJ2-1; TCRdb selects TRBD2, and the lack of DNA leaves this call unchecked. The germline CDR1 and CDR2 sequences are MDHEN and SYDVKM. The CDR3 runs 15 residues. The CDR3 region is CASSPSTPSYNEQFF.

The CDR3 region is CSAPPPWAGQTSGMADTQYF. This chain connects TRBV20-1 to TRBJ2-3; TCRdb's assignment of TRBD2 cannot be checked, as there is no DNA. CDR1 is DFQATT and CDR2 is SNEGSKA in the germline V gene (reference sequence). The CDR3 runs 20 residues.

The V call is TRBV20-1, the J call TRBJ2-7; the TRBD1 assignment by TCRdb is unverifiable without DNA. This CDR3 contains 12 residues. CDR1 and CDR2 (germline): DFQATT, SNEGSKA (reference sequence). Here the CDR3 reads CSAKGGYYEQYF.

The rearrangement joins TRBV18 to TRBJ2-7. Germline CDR1 reads KGHSH; CDR2 reads LQKENI. The CDR3 has 15 residues. The CDR3: CASSPILGKGYEQYF.

This chain uses TRBV12-3 or TRBV12-4 with TRBJ2-5. The CDR3 has 14 residues. The CDR3 is CASSLGAKQETQYF.

This chain uses TRBV5-1 with TRBJ2-3; TCRdb's assignment of TRBD2 cannot be checked, as there is no DNA. The CDR3 is 17 residues long. Germline-derived CDR1 and CDR2 are SGHRS and YFSETQ. CDR3 sequence: CASSLLSSGVSTDTQYF.

This chain connects TRBV20-1 to TRBJ2-2; TCRdb returns TRBD1, unconfirmable since there is no DNA. The CDR3 loop spans 13 amino acids. Germline V gene sequence: CDR1 DFQATT, CDR2 SNEGSKA (reference sequence). CDR3 region: CSARGDSTGELFF.

The chain is built from TRBV12-3 or TRBV12-4 and TRBJ1-2. The CDR3 runs 16 residues. CDR3 region: CASSLGAWSFNYGYTF.

V usage is TRBV7-3 and J usage is TRBJ2-3; absent DNA, TCRdb's TRBD1 call cannot be checked. This CDR3 is 13 amino acids long. In germline, CDR1 is SGHTA, CDR2 FQGTGA. The CDR3 protein is CASSSRQKDTQYF.

V gene TRBV7-9 combines with J gene TRBJ2-1; TCRdb names TRBD2, which stays unverified in the absence of DNA. This CDR3 has 13 amino acids. The germline CDR1 and CDR2 sequences are SEHNR and FQNEAQ (reference sequence). This CDR3 reads CASVEGGTYEQFF. Full variable domain (missing parts from reference TRBV7-9 and TRBJ2-1): DTGVSQNPRHKITKRGQNVTFRCDPISEHNRLYWYRQTLGQGPEFLTYFQNEAQLEKSRLLSDRFSAERPKGSFSTLEIQRTEQGDSAMYLCASVEGGTYEQFFGPGTRLTVL.

The rearrangement uses TRBV6-4 and TRBJ2-3. The CDR3 has 15 amino acids. Germline CDR1 is MRHNA and CDR2 is SNTAGT. CDR3 residues: CASSDSKGSFDTQYF.

This chain joins TRBV11-2 and TRBJ2-2. The germline V gene encodes CDR1 SGHAT and CDR2 FQNNGV. The CDR3 runs 15 residues. This CDR3 is CASSLGMGYPVELFF.

The V and J genes are TRBV9 and TRBJ1-2. The CDR3 runs to 12 residues. Germline V gene data show CDR1 as SGDLS and CDR2 as YYNGEE. The CDR3 reads CASSVVGSGYTF.

The chain links TRBV28 to TRBJ2-5; there is no DNA to check the TCRdb D call of TRBD1. Germline V lookup: CDR1 MDHEN, CDR2 SYDVKM. This CDR3 is built from 16 residues. CDR3 sequence: CASSLRGAKTKETQYF.

The chain recombines TRBV5-4 with TRBJ2-1; TCRdb's D call of TRBD1 is untestable without DNA. Germline assignment: CDR1 SGHNT and CDR2 YYREEE (reference sequence). The CDR3 runs to 15 residues. The CDR3 here is CASSPPFGSYNEQFF.

The chain links TRBV7-3 to TRBJ2-7; the TRBD2 assignment by TCRdb is unverifiable without DNA. CDR3 length equals 14 residues. Germline CDR1 reads SGHTA; CDR2 reads FQGTGA. The CDR3 spells CASTRSGPGDEQYF.

This sequence joins TRBV5-1 and TRBJ2-7; TCRdb names TRBD1, which stays unverified in the absence of DNA. CDR3 length equals 15 residues. CDR1 is SGHRS and CDR2 is YFSETQ in the germline V gene. The CDR3 sequence: CASSPDRGYGNEQYF.

The chain links TRBV7-9 to TRBJ2-2. This CDR3 has 13 amino acids. Germline CDR1 and CDR2: SEHNR and FQNEAQ (reference sequence). CDR3 sequence reads: CASSERADGELFF. Complete variable domain (other parts from reference TRBV7-9 and TRBJ2-2): DTGVSQNPRHKITKRGQNVTFRCDPISEHNRLYWYRQTLGQGPEFLTYFQNEAQLEKSRLLSDRFSAERPKGSFSTLEIQRTEQGDSAMYLCASSERADGELFFGEGSRLTVL.

CDR3 region: CASSTRSTGFATNKKLFF. The V call is TRBV19, the J call TRBJ1-4; TCRdb gives TRBD1 as the D gene, but with no DNA this cannot be confirmed. The CDR3 is made up of 18 amino acids. Germline V gene lookup returns CDR1 LNHDA and CDR2 SQIVND (reference sequence).

The chain uses TRBV29-1 and TRBJ2-3; TCRdb indicates TRBD2, and absent DNA this call remains unverified. The CDR3 spans 14 residues. Per germline, CDR1 SQVTM and CDR2 ANQGSEA. The CDR3 sequence: CSVEEGGSGDTQYF.

V and J are TRBV3-1 and TRBJ2-1; the TRBD2 assignment by TCRdb is unverifiable without DNA. This CDR3 comprises 18 residues. Looked up from germline, CDR1 is LGHDT and CDR2 is YNNKEL (reference sequence). The CDR3 is CASSQSRGGGNSYNEQFF.